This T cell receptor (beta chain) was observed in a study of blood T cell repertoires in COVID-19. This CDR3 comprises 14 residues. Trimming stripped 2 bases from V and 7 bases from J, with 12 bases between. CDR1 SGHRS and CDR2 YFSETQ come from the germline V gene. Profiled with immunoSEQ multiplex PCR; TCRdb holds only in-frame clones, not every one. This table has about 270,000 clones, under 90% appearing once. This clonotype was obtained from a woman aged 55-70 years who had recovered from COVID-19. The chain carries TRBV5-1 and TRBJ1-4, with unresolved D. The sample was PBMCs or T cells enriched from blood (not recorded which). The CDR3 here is CASSLLRSGEKLFF. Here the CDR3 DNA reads TGCGCCAGCAGCTTACTTAGAAGTGGTGAAAAACTGTTTTTT.